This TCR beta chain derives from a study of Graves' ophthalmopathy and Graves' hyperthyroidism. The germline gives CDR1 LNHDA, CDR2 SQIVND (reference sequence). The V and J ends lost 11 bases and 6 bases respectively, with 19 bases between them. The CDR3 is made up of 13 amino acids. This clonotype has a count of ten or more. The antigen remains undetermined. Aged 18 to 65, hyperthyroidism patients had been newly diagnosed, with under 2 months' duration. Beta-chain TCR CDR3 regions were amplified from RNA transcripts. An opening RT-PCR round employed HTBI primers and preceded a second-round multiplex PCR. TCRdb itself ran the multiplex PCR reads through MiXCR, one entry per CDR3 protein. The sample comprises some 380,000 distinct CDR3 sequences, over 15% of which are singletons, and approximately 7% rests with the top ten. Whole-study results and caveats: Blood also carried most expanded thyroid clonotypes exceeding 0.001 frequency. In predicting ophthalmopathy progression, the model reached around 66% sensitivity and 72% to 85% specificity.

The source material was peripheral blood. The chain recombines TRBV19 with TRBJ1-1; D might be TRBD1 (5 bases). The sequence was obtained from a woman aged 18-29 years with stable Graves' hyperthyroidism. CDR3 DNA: TGTGCCTCCTGGGCGGGGGAGGCCGCTGAAGCTTTCTTT. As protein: CASWAGEAAEAFF.